This T cell receptor beta chain was identified during a study of shared clonotypes between healthy human individuals. General study findings and limits: On the whole, naive subsets had larger estimated richness than memory subsets had. Depth was large, yet rarefaction showed that sorted-subset sequencing was incomplete.

Every one of the donors was a Caucasian adult that lived in Nashville, Tennessee. This clone appeared a single time. Its antigen is currently unknown. In the original workflow: As immunoSEQ supplied junction-only sequences (without quality scores), filtering differed. The assay was immunoSEQ multiplex PCR, and TCRdb's table has in-frame clones only and misses some. Clone size and the V and J calls come from that table; the DNA yielded D and trimming. The sample has some 580,000 clones; less than 98% are singletons. Per germline, CDR1 SNHLY and CDR2 FYNNEI. The V end lost 4 bases, the J end lost 5 bases, and 6 bases lay between the germline ends. The CDR3 has 11 residues.

The V gene is TRBV2, the J gene TRBJ2-7; D remains unclear. What was sequenced was naive CD4+ T cells sorted from blood. Subset specified: CD45RA+ positively selected. The TCR comes from a woman between 25 and 40 years old in good health. The CDR3 DNA follows: TGTGCCAGCAGTGGTGAGGACGAGCAGTACTTC. Translated, it gives CASSGEDEQYF. The full variable domain, in which reference TRBV2 and TRBJ2-7 provide the parts outside the CDR3, is EPEVTQTPSHQVTQMGQEVILRCVPISNHLYFYWYRQILGQKVEFLVSFYNNEISEKSEIFDDQFSVERPDGSNFTLKIRSTKLEDSAMYFCASSGEDEQYFGPGTRLTVT.